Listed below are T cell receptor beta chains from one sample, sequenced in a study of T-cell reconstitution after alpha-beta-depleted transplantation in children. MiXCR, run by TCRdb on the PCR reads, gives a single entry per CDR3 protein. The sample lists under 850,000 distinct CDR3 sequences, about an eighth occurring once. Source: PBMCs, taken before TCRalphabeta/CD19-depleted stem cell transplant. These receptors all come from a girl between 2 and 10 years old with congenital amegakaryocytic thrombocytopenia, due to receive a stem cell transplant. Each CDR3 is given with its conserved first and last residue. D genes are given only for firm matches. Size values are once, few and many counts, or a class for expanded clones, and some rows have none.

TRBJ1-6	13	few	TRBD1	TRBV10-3	TGTGCCATCAGCGGACAGGGCTCTTCACCCCTCCACTTT	CAISGQGSSPLHF
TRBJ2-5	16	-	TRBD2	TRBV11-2	TGTGCCAGCAGCTCCGGGACTAGCTCCAGGTCGGAGACCCAGTACTTC	CASSSGTSSRSETQYF
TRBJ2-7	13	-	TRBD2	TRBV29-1	TGCAGCGTTGATGTCGCGGGAGCCTACGAGCAGTACTTC	CSVDVAGAYEQYF
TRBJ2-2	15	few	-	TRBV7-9	TGTGCCAGCAGCATGATTTATACTAGGACCGGGGAGCTGTTTTTT	CASSMIYTRTGELFF
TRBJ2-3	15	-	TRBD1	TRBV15	TGTGCCACCAGCAGAGTGGGACAGGGCCCAGATACGCAGTATTTT	CATSRVGQGPDTQYF
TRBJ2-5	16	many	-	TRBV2	TGTGCCAGCAGTGCTGCTTTTGGCGGATCCAAGTCGACCCAGTACTTC	CASSAAFGGSKSTQYF
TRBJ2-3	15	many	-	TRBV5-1	TGCGCCAGCAGCCAGACACTAGGTCGAGGAGATACGCAGTATTTT	CASSQTLGRGDTQYF
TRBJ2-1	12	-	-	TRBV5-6	TGTGCCAGCAGCTACGGGGTCAATGAGCATTTCTTC	CASSYGVNEHFF
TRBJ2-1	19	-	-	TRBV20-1	TGCAGTGCTAGAGCCTCAATTTCCTTCGGACAGAGCTCCTACAATGAGCAGTTCTTC	CSARASISFGQSSYNEQFF
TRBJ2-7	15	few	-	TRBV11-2	TGTGCCAGCAGCTTAGTCGGCTTTACGGTCTACGAGCAGTACTTC	CASSLVGFTVYEQYF
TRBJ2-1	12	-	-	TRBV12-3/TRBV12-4	TGTGCCAGCAGTTTTGGTGTTTCCGTGGGGGTCTTC	CASSFGVSVGVF
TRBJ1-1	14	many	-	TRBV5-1	TGCGCCAGCAGCTTTGGAATGGGGGCGGATGAAGCTTTCTTT	CASSFGMGADEAFF
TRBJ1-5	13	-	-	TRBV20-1	TGCAGTGCTAGTCGAGGGCGCAATCAGCCCCAGCATTTT	CSASRGRNQPQHF
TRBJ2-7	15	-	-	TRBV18	TGTGCCAGCTCACCATTCTTGGGGATGAGGAACGAGCAGTACTTC	CASSPFLGMRNEQYF
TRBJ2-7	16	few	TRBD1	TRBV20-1	TGCAGTGCTAGATCCACAGGGGACGCTCTTTCCTACGAGCAGTACTTC	CSARSTGDALSYEQYF
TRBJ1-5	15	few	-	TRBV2	TGTGCCAGCAGTGCCGGGACGGGTAGCAATCAGCCCCAGCATTTT	CASSAGTGSNQPQHF
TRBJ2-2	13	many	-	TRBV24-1	TGTGCCACCAGTGACCATCAGGCGGAGGAGCTGTTTTTT	CATSDHQAEELFF
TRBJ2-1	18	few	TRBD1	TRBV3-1	TGTGCCAGCAGCCAAGGTTGGGAACACAGGGGTCGCGACAATGAGCAGTTCTTC	CASSQGWEHRGRDNEQFF
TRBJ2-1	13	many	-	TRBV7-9	TGTGCCAGCAGCGCTAACCAAGACAATGAGCAGTTCTTC	CASSANQDNEQFF
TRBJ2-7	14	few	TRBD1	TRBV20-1	TGCAGTGCTAGGGTAGACAGGGGCCCCTACGAGCAGTACTTC	CSARVDRGPYEQYF
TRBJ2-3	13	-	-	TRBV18	TGTGCCAGCTCAGAGCGACGCACAGATACGCAGTATTTT	CASSERRTDTQYF
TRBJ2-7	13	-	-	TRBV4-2	TGTGCCAGCAGCCTTATGACTAGGGACGAGCAGTACTTC	CASSLMTRDEQYF
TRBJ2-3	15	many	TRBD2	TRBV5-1	TGCGCCAGCAGCCTATACGGGGGGTACACAGATACGCAGTATTTT	CASSLYGGYTDTQYF
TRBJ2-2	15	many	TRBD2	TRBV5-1	TGCGCCAGCAGCTTGACTACGGGAGGGACCGGGGAGCTGTTTTTT	CASSLTTGGTGELFF
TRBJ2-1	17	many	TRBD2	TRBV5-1	TGCGCCAGCAGCTTTATTTCGGCGGGAGGGCCAGAAGATGAGCAGTTCTTC	CASSFISAGGPEDEQFF
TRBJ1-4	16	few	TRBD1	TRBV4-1	TGCGCCAGCAGCCAAGGTTTCGGGACAGCTAATGAAAAACTGTTTTTT	CASSQGFGTANEKLFF
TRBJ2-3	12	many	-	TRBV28	TGTGCCAGCAGTTTGAAGGCAGATACGCAGTATTTT	CASSLKADTQYF
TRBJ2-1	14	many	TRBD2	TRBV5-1	TGCGCCAGCAGCTTGCTCCTAGCGGAGGATGAGCAGTTCTTC	CASSLLLAEDEQFF
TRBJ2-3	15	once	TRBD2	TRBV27	TGTGCCAGCAAGCGGGGACCATCTAGCACAGATACGCAGTATTTT	CASKRGPSSTDTQYF
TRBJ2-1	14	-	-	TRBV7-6	TGTGCCAGCGTATTAGGGGCCCCCTACAATGAGCAGTTCTTC	CASVLGAPYNEQFF
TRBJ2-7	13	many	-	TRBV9	TGTGCCAGCAGCGTAGGAGGAGTCAGCGAGCAGTACTTC	CASSVGGVSEQYF
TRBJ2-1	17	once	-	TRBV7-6	TGTGCCAGCAGCTTAGACGGTAGCTATAGATCCTACAATGAGCAGTTCTTC	CASSLDGSYRSYNEQFF
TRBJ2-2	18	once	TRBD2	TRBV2	TGTGCCAGCAGCCCTAGCGGGAGCAAGGTATTAGACACCGGGGAGCTGTTTTTT	CASSPSGSKVLDTGELFF
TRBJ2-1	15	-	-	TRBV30	TGTGCCTGGAGTGGGAGCGGAGGCGGCGACAATGAGCAGTTCTTC	CAWSGSGGGDNEQFF
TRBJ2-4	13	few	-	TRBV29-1	TGCAGCGTTGAAGGGGCAGCCAAAAACATTCAGTACTTC	CSVEGAAKNIQYF
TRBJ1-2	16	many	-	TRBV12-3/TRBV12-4	TGTGCCAGCAGCCGCTCCACAGGGAGAGGTATAGGTGGCTACACCTTC	CASSRSTGRGIGGYTF
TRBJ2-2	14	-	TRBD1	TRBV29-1	TGCAGCGCGACCGGGACAGGGGACACCGGGGAGCTGTTTTTT	CSATGTGDTGELFF
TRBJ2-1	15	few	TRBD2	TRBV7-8	TGTGCCAGCAGCTTAGTTCGGGCGGGAGTTAATGAGCAGTTCTTC	CASSLVRAGVNEQFF
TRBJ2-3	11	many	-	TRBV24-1	TGTGCCACCAGTCCTGGATTCACGCAGTATTTT	CATSPGFTQYF
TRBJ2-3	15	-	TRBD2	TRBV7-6	TGTGCCAGCAGCCCCGGAGCGGGAAGTAAAGATACGCAGTATTTT	CASSPGAGSKDTQYF
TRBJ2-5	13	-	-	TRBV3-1	TGTGCCAGCAGCCAAGATAGGCACGCGACCCAGTACTTC	CASSQDRHATQYF
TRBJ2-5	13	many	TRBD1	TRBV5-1	TGCGCCAGCAGCCAGGGACAGAAAGAGACCCAGTACTTC	CASSQGQKETQYF
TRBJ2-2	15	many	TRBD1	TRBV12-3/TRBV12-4	TGTGCCAGCAGTTTACCAGGGGGAGTGAGCGGGGAGCTGTTTTTT	CASSLPGGVSGELFF
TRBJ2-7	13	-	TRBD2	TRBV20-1	TGCAGTGCTAGGAGCGGGGGTATCTACGAGCAGTACTTC	CSARSGGIYEQYF
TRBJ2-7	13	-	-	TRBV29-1	TGCAGCGTTGTTACTGCGGTCATCTACGAGCAGTACTTC	CSVVTAVIYEQYF
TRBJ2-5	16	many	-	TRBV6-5	TGTGCCAGCAGTTACTCGAGTTGGGAGTACCAAGAGACCCAGTACTTC	CASSYSSWEYQETQYF
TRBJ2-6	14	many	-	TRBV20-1	TGCAGTGCTAGAACCCGCTCTGGGGCCAACGTCCTGACTTTC	CSARTRSGANVLTF
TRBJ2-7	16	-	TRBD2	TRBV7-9	TGTGCCAGCAGCTTAATAGGACGGGAGGGCCGGTACGAGCAGTACTTC	CASSLIGREGRYEQYF
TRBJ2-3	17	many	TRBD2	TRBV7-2	TGTGCCAGCAGCTTAGGGACTAGATGGGTCTCGGTAGATACGCAGTATTTT	CASSLGTRWVSVDTQYF
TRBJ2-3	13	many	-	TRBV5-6	TGTGCCAGCAGCTTCTTGGCTGGGCCCGCTGAGTATTTT	CASSFLAGPAEYF
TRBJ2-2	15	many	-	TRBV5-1	TGCGCCAGCAGCTTGGCGGGGGCTTGGCCCGGGGAGCTGTTTTTT	CASSLAGAWPGELFF
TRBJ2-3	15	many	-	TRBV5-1	TGTGCCAGCAGTTTGGAGGGACCTAGCACAGATACGCAGTATTTT	CASSLEGPSTDTQYF
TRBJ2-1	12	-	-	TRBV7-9	TGTGCCAGCACCCCTGCAGGTGATGAGCAGTTCTTC	CASTPAGDEQFF